This TCR beta chain was obtained from a study of cytomegalovirus exposure and HLA in healthy donors. Study-wide findings and caveats: In vitro, a few CMV-associated chains proved specific for CMV antigens.

On this clone: Antigen specificity is unknown.

The germline gives CDR1 MNHEY, CDR2 SVGAGI. The V gene end was trimmed by 5 bases and the J gene end by 0 bases; junction bases not matched to a gene: 4. The CDR3 is 14 residues long. 60 Vbeta and 13 Jbeta primers were used in PCR. Some clones are missing from TCRdb's copy, which holds only in-frame ones; the method was immunoSEQ multiplex PCR. The sample carries a few hundred thousand clones, roughly four fifths recorded once. V is TRBV6-5 and J is TRBJ2-7; 7 bases map to TRBD1. Sequencing input: PBMCs. This clonotype was sampled from a woman between 45 and 65 years old in good health and CMV-seropositive. In DNA, the CDR3 is TGTGCCAGCAGTACGACAGGGAGCTCCTACGAGCAGTACTTC. Its protein product is CASSTTGSSYEQYF.